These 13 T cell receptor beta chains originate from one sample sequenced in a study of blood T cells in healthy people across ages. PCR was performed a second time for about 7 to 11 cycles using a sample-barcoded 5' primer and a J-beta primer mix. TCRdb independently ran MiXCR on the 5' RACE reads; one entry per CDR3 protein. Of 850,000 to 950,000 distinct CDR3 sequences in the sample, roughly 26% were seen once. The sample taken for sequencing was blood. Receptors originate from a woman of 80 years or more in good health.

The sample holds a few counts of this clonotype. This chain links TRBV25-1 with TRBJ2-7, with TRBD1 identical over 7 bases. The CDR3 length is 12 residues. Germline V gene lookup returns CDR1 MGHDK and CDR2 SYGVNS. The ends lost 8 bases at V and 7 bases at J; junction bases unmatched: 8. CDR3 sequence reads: CASWQGVGEQYF. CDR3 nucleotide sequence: TGTGCCAGCTGGCAGGGGGTGGGGGAGCAGTACTTC.

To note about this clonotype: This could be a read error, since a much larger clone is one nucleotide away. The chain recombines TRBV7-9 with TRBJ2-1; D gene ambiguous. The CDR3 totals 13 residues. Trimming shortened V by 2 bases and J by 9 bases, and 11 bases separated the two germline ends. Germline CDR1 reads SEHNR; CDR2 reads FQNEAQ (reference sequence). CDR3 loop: CASSLPPRTEQFF. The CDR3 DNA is TGTGCCAGCAGCTTACCCCCCAGGACTGAGCAGTTCTTC.

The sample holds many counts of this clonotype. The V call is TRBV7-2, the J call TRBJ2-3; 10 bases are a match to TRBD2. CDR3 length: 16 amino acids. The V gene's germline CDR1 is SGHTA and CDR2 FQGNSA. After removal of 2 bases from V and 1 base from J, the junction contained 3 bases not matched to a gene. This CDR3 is CASSLIAGGRTDTQYF. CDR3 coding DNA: TGTGCCAGCAGCTTAATAGCGGGGGGTCGCACAGATACGCAGTATTTT.

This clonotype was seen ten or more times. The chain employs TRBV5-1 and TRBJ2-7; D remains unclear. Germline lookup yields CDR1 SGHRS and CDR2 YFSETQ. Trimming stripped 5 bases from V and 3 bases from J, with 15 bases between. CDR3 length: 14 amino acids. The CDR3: CASRMSTDNYEQYF. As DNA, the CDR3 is TGCGCCAGCAGGATGTCCACCGACAACTACGAGCAGTACTTC.

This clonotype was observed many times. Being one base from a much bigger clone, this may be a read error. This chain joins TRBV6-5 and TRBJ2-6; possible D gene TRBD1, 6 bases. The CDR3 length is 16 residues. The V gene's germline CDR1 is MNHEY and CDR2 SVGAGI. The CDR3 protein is CSSSTTGRSGANVLTF. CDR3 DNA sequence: TGTTCCAGCAGTACTACAGGGCGCTCTGGGGCCAACGTCCTGACTTTC.

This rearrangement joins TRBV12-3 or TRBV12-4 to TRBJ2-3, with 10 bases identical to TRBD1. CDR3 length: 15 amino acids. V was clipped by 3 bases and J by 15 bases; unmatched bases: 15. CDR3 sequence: CASSLRTGGTDTEYF. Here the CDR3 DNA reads TGTGCCAGCAGTTTGAGGACAGGGGGAACAGATACGGAATATTTT.

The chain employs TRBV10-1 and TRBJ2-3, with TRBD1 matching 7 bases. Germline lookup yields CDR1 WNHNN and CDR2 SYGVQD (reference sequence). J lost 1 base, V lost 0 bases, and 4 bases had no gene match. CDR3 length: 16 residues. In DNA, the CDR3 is TGCGCCAGCAGTGAGTCGACGGGGACAGGCACAGATACGCAGTATTTT. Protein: CASSESTGTGTDTQYF.

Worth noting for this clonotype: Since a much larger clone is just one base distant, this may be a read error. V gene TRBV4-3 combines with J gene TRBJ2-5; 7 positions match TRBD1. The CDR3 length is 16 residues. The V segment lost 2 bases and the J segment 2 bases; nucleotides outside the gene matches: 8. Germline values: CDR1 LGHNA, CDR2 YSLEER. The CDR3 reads CASSQTDRVRQETQYF. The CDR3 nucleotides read TGCGCCAGCAGCCAAACCGACAGGGTGCGTCAAGAGACCCAGTACTTC.

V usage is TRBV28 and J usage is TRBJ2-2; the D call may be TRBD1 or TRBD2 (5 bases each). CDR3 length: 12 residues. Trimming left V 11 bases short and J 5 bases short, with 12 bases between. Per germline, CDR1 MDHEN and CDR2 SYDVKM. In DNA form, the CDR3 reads TGTGCCGGACAAGGGACGACCGGGGAGCTGTTTTTT. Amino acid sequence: CAGQGTTGELFF.

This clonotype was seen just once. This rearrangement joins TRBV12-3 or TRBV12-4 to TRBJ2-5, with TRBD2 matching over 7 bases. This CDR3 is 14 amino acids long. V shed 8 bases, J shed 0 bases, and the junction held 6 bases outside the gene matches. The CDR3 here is CASGGVLYQETQYF. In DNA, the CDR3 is TGTGCCAGCGGGGGGGTCCTTTACCAAGAGACCCAGTACTTC.

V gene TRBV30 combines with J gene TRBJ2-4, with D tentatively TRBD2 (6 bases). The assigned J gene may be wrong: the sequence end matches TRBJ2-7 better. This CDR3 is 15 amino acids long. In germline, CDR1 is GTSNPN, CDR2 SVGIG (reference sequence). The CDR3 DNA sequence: TGTGCCTGGATGGGAGGCAGGGCGTTTGTGGGCGAGCAGTACTTC. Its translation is CAWMGGRAFVGEQYF.

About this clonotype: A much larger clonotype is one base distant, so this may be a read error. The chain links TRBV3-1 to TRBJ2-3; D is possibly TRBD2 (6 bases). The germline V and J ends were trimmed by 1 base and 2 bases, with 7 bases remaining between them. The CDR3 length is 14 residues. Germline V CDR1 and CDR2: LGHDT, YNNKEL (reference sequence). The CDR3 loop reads CASSQAGVTDTQYF. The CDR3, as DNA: TGTGCCAGCAGCCAAGCGGGGGTCACAGATACGCAGTATTTT.

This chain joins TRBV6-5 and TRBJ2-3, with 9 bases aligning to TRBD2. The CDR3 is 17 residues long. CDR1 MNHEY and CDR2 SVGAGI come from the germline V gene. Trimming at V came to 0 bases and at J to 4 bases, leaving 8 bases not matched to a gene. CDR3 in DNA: TGTGCCAGCAGTTACTCGAGAGCGGGGGGCCGGGCAGATACGCAGTATTTT. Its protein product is CASSYSRAGGRADTQYF.